This is a list of T cell receptor beta chains from one sample in a study of cytomegalovirus exposure and HLA in healthy donors. Measured with immunoSEQ multiplex PCR; TCRdb has only the in-frame clones, and not every one. The data show around 200,000 clones, about 88% seen once. The sample comprised PBMCs. The origin of the receptors is a woman aged 25 to 45 in good health and CMV-seronegative. Each CDR3 is given with its conserved first and last residue. The D gene is left open where the match is weak. Clone size, where shown, is once, few, many, or a class for clones that have expanded.

NA TRBJ2-1 16 TRBD1 TRBV9 TGTGCCAGCAGCGTAGAGCTACAGGGGGTGGGCAATGAGCAGTTCTTC CASSVELQGVGNEQFF
NA TRBJ2-7 15 NA TRBV5-1 TGCGCCAGCACCAAGGGGTCTCCCCCTCCCTACGAGCAGTACTTC CASTKGSPPPYEQYF
few TRBJ2-2 16 TRBD1 TRBV5-1 TGCGCCAGCTCATCCTTGGGGACAGGGAACACCGGGGAGCTGTTTTTT CASSSLGTGNTGELFF
NA TRBJ2-7 14 NA TRBV13 TGTGCCAGCAGCTTAGGCGGACTCCGCTACGAGCAGTACTTC CASSLGGLRYEQYF
NA TRBJ2-7 15 TRBD2 TRBV5-1 TGCGCCAGCAGCTCAACCATAGCGGGAGTAGGGGAGCAGTACTTC CASSSTIAGVGEQYF
NA TRBJ2-1 15 TRBD1 TRBV10-1 TGCGCCAGCAGTGAGTCGGGACAGGACTACAATGAGCAGTTCTTC CASSESGQDYNEQFF
few TRBJ2-2 16 NA TRBV9 TGTGCCAGCAGCCCAAACCGGGTAGCGTACACCGGGGAGCTGTTTTTT CASSPNRVAYTGELFF
NA TRBJ2-1 16 TRBD2 TRBV10-1 TGCGCCAGCAGTCCCTCGGCCCTAGCGGGAGGCTATGAGCAGTTCTTC CASSPSALAGGYEQFF
NA TRBJ2-3 14 TRBD1 TRBV9 TGTGCCAGCAGCGGCCGACAGGGACCAGATACGCAGTATTTT CASSGRQGPDTQYF
NA TRBJ2-1 16 TRBD2 TRBV29-1 TGCAGCGTTGAAGATGAACTAGCGGGGGGCCAGGGTGAGCAGTTCTTC CSVEDELAGGQGEQFF
NA TRBJ2-1 16 NA TRBV15 TGTGCCACCAGCTTTACAGGGGGGGGGACGGGGAATGAGCAGTTCTTC CATSFTGGGTGNEQFF
NA TRBJ2-5 14 TRBD1 TRBV7-7 TGTGCTAGCAGCTTAACCAACAGGGGAGAGACCCAGTACTTC CASSLTNRGETQYF
NA TRBJ2-7 14 NA TRBV5-8 TGTGCCAGCAGCCCTACCCTCAACTCCTACGAGCAGTACTTC CASSPTLNSYEQYF
NA TRBJ1-5 15 NA TRBV7-3 TGTGCCAGCACCAAGGGAGCACCTAGCAATCAGCCCCAGCATTTT CASTKGAPSNQPQHF
few TRBJ1-1 17 NA TRBV11-1 TGTGCCAGCAGCTTAGAGGGGGGGCCCTCGGGGCTGGTGAAAGCTTTCTTT CASSLEGGPSGLVKAFF
NA TRBJ2-2 16 TRBD1 TRBV19 TGTGCCATATCTAAAAACGACAGGGTCGACACCGGGGAGCTGTTTTTT CAISKNDRVDTGELFF